This TCR beta chain is drawn from a study of CD8 T cells in Susac syndrome. Looked up from germline, CDR1 is SEHNR and CDR2 is FQNEAQ (reference sequence). The CDR3 totals 15 residues. Losses at the gene ends were 7 bases for V and 4 bases for J; bases not matched to a gene: 11. Reverse transcription of 0.5 to 1 ug RNA used random hexamers. TCRdb reanalysed the immunoSEQ multiplex PCR reads using MiXCR and keeps one entry per CDR3 protein. This sample yields about 250,000 distinct CDR3 sequences, of which around 95% are seen a single time; 0.07% to 0.09% belongs to the top ten. The chain uses TRBV7-9 and TRBJ2-5, with 8 nucleotides matching TRBD2. The sequenced material came from CD4+ T cells from PBMCs. This receptor was identified in a human donor with multiple sclerosis. Here the CDR3 DNA reads TGTGCCAGCACCGGGGGAGCGGGAGCACCAGAGACCCAGTACTTC. Translating it yields CASTGGAGAPETQYF.